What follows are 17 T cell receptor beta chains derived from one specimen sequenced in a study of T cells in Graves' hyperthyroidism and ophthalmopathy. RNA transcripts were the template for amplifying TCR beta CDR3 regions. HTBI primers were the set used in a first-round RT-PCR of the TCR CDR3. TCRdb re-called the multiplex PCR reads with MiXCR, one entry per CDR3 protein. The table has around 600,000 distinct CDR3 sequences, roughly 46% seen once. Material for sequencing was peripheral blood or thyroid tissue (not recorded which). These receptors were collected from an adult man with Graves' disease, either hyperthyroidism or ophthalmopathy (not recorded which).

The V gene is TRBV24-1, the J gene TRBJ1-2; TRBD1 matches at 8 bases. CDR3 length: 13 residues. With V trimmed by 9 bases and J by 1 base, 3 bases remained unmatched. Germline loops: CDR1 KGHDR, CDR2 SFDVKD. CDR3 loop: CATWTGINYGYTF. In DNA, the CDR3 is TGTGCCACCTGGACAGGGATTAACTATGGCTACACCTTC.

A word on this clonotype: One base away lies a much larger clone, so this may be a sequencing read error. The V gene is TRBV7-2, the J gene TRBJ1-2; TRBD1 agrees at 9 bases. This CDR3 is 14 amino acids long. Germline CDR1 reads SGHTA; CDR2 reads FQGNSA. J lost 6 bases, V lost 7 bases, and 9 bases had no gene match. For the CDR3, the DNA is TGTGCCAGCACTCAAACCGGGACAGGGCATGGCTACACCTTC. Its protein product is CASTQTGTGHGYTF.

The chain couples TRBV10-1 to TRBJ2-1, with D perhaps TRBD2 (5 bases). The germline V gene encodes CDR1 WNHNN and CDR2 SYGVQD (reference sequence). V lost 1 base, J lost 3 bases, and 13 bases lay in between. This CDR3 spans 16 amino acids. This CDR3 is CASSELKAGGYNEQFF. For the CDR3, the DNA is TGCGCCAGCAGTGAGTTGAAGGCGGGTGGCTACAATGAGCAGTTCTTC.

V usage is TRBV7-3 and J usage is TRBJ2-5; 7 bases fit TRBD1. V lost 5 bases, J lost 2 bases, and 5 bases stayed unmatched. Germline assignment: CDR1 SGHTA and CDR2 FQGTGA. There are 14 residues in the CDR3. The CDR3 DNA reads TGTGCCAGCAGCCAGCCGGGACAGCAAGAGACCCAGTACTTC. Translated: CASSQPGQQETQYF.

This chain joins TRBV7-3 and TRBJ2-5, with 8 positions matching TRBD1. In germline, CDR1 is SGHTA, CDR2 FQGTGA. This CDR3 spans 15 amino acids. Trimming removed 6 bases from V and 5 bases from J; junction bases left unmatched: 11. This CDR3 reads CASSRTGGFGETQYF. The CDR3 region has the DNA TGTGCCAGCAGTCGAACAGGGGGGTTCGGGGAGACCCAGTACTTC.

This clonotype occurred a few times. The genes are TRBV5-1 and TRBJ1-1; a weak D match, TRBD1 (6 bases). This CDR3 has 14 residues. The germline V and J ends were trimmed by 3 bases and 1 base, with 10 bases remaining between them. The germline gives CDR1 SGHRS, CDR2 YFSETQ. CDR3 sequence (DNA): TGCGCCAGCAGCTCCGGGACACAGAACACTGAAGCTTTCTTT. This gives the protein CASSSGTQNTEAFF.

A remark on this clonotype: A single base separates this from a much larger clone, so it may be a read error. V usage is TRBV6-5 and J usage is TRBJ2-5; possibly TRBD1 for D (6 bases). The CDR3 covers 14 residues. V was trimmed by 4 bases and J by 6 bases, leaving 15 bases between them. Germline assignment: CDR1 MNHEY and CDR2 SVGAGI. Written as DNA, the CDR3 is TGTGCCAGCAGTTCCTCACAGGGTGAAAAGACCCAGTACTTC. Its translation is CASSSSQGEKTQYF.

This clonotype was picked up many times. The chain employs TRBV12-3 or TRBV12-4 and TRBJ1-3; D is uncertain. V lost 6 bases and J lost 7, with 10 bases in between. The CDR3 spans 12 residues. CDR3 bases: TGTGCCAGCAGATCACAGCGGAACACCATATATTTT. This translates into CASRSQRNTIYF.

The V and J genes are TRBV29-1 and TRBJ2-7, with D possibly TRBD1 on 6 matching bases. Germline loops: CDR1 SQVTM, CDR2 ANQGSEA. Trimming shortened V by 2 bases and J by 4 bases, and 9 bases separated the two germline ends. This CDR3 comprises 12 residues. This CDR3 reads CSVEQGRYEQYF. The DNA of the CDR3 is TGCAGCGTTGAACAGGGGCGGTACGAGCAGTACTTC.

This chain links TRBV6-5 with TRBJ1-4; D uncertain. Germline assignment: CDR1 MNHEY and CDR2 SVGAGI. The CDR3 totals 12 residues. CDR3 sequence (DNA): TGTACCATCAGTGGGAGTAATGAAAAACTGTTTTTT. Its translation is CTISGSNEKLFF.

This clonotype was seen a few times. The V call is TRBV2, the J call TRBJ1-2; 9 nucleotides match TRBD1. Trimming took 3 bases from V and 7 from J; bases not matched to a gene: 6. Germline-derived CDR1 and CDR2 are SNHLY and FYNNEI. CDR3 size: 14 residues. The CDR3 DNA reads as TGTGCCAGCAGTGATTTGGGACAGGGCTTTGGCTACACCTTC. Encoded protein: CASSDLGQGFGYTF.

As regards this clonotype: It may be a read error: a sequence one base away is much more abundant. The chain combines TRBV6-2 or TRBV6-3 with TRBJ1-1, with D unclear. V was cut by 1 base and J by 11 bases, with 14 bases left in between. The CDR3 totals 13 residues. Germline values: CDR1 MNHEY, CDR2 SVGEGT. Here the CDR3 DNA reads TGTGCCAGCAGTTACTTCGGGGATCGTGAGGCTTTCTTT. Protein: CASSYFGDREAFF.

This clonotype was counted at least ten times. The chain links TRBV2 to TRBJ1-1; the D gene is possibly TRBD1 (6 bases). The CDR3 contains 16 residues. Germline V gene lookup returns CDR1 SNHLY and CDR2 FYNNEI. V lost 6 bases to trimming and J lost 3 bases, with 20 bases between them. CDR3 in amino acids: CASREAARGADTEAFF. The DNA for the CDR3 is TGTGCCAGCAGGGAGGCGGCCAGGGGAGCTGACACTGAAGCTTTCTTT. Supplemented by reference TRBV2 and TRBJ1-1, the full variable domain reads EPEVTQTPSHQVTQMGQEVILRCVPISNHLYFYWYRQILGQKVEFLVSFYNNEISEKSEIFDDQFSVERPDGSNFTLKIRSTKLEDSAMYFCASREAARGADTEAFFGQGTRLTVV.

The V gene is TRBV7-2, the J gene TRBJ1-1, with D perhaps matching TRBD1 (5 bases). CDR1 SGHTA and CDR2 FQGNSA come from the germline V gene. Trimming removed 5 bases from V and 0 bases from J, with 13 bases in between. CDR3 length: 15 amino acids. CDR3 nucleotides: TGTGCCAGCAGCGGATCCGGGACCATGAACACTGAAGCTTTCTTT. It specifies CASSGSGTMNTEAFF.

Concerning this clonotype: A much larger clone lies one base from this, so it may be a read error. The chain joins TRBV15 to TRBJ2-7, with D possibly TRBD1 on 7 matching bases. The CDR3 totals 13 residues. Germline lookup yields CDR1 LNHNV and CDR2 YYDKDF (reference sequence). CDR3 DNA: TGTGCCACCGCCTACTCAGGGGGGTACGAGCAGCACTTC. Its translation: CATAYSGGYEQHF.

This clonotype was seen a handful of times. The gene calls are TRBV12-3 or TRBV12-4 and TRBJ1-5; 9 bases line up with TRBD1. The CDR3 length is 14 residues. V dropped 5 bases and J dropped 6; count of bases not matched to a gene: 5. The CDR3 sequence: CASSKQGAGQPQHF. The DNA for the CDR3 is TGTGCCAGCAGTAAACAGGGGGCGGGTCAGCCCCAGCATTTT.

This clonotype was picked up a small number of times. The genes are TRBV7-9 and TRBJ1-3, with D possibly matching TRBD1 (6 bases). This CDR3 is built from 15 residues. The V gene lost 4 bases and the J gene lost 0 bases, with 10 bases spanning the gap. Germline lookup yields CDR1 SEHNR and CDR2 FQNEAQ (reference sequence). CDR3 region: CASSSGHLSGNTIYF. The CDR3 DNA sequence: TGTGCCAGCAGCTCGGGACACCTCTCTGGAAACACCATATATTTT.